This T cell receptor (beta chain) was sequenced during a study of shared clonotypes between healthy human individuals. Overall study results and limits: Clonotype sharing levels among donors were expected to vary with sequencing depth. The study found roughly 5% of naive CD4 clonotypes shared across four donors.

V was cut by 1 base and J by 2 bases, with 10 bases left in between. This CDR3 has 15 amino acids. Germline CDR1 and CDR2: MDHEN and SYDVKM. As concerns this clone: Its matching antigen is unknown.

Assay used: immunoSEQ multiplex PCR; TCRdb lists only in-frame clones, some missing. Here the sample spans about 660,000 clones, around 72% being singletons. The V and J genes are TRBV28 and TRBJ2-3, with D maybe TRBD2 (5 bases). Material: memory CD4+ T cells sorted from blood. Subset noted: CD45RA-negative fraction. The source is a woman in her thirties in good health. CDR3 amino acids: CASSLSRGITDTQYF. CDR3 in DNA: TGTGCCAGCAGTTTATCTAGAGGGATCACAGATACGCAGTATTTT.